This T cell receptor beta chain stems from a study of shared clonotypes between healthy human individuals. Repertoires were generated with immunoSEQ multiplex PCR, while TCRdb's copy carries only in-frame clones and drops some. The sample lists 650,000 to 750,000 clones, around 72% occurring once. Germline CDR1 reads MNHEY; CDR2 reads SMNVEV (reference sequence). The CDR3 runs 18 residues. The V gene lost 2 bases and the J gene lost 1 base, with 21 bases spanning the gap. This clone was detected once. The genes are TRBV27 and TRBJ2-7; a possible D gene is TRBD1 (6 bases). The specimen was memory CD4+ T cells sorted from blood. As for subset: CD45RA-negative fraction. The receptor's source is a woman aged 25 to 45 in good health. The CDR3 spells CASSLHIPLQGRSYEQYF. CDR3 DNA sequence: TGTGCCAGCAGTTTACACATCCCCCTACAGGGCCGTTCCTACGAGCAGTACTTC.